One sample yielded the 30 T cell receptor beta chains listed below, sequenced in a study of metastatic and nonmetastatic thyroid tumors. No treatment had been given to any patient before thyroid surgery. TCRdb used MiXCR to call clones anew from the PCR reads. The repertoire has 15,000 to 20,000 clones, 25% to 35% of them found once; the top ten carry under 15%. The sample consisted of tumor tissue. The receptors shown here come from a female donor with papillary thyroid cancer or a benign thyroid nodule (not recorded which). Some clones in this sample may be carry-over from other donors' samples.

This clone is labeled as medium-sized. V is TRBV19 and J is TRBJ2-7; D remains unclear. The CDR3 has 14 residues. From germline, CDR1 is LNHDA and CDR2 SQIVND (reference sequence). V lost 3 bases, J lost 0 bases, and 9 bases lay in between. The DNA for the CDR3 is TGTGCCAGTAGTATGAGTGCTAGCTCCTACGAGCAGTACTTC. Its translation: CASSMSASSYEQYF.

This chain joins TRBV6-4 and TRBJ2-1; D may match TRBD1 or TRBD2 (5 bases each). The CDR3 totals 16 residues. The V end was cut by 2 bases, the J end by 8 bases, with 19 bases between. Germline V lookup: CDR1 MRHNA, CDR2 SNTAGT. This CDR3 reads CASSDDSVRAVDEQFF. The CDR3 DNA reads TGTGCCAGCAGTGACGACAGCGTGAGGGCCGTGGATGAGCAGTTCTTC.

In its sample, this clone was seen a few times. The rearrangement links TRBV10-2 to TRBJ2-3; 8 bases map to TRBD2. Germline CDR1 reads WSHSY; CDR2 reads SAAADI. The CDR3 totals 15 residues. Trimming removed 3 bases from V and 1 base from J; junction bases left unmatched: 3. CDR3 DNA: TGCGCCAGCAGTGAAAGCGGGAGTGGCACAGATACGCAGTATTTT. Translating gives CASSESGSGTDTQYF.

In this sample, this clone turned up once. The chain is built from TRBV5-1 and TRBJ2-5; D not resolved. V was pared by 0 bases and J by 2 bases, with 8 bases between. CDR1 is SGHRS and CDR2 is YFSETQ in the germline V gene. This CDR3 is built from 14 residues. DNA of the CDR3: TGCGCCAGCAGCTTGGCCCAGCAGCAAGAGACCCAGTACTTC. It codes for CASSLAQQQETQYF.

This clone has more than one count but fewer than ten. The chain carries TRBV6-7 and TRBJ2-6; no reliable D call. TRBV6-7 counts as an open reading frame of uncertain function. V was clipped by 8 bases and J by 4 bases, with 21 bases between them. CDR3 size: 17 residues. The CDR3 DNA sequence: TGTGCCAGCGGCCGTAGGCCACTGAAGTCCGGGGCCAACGTCCTGACTTTC. This sequence encodes CASGRRPLKSGANVLTF.

This clone was seen a few times. The chain uses TRBV11-2 and TRBJ2-7; D remains ambiguous. This CDR3 is built from 11 residues. Per the germline V gene, CDR1 is SGHAT and CDR2 is FQNNGV. V lost 1 base and J 6 bases, leaving 4 bases between the germline ends. In DNA form, the CDR3 reads TGTGCCAGCAGCTTAGTAGCCGAGCAGTACTTC. It codes for CASSLVAEQYF.

This clone was observed at least ten times. V is TRBV5-6 and J is TRBJ2-7, with TRBD2 matching 10 bases. CDR3 length: 15 amino acids. V dropped 2 bases and J dropped 2; count of bases not matched to a gene: 4. Per germline, CDR1 SGHDT and CDR2 YYEEEE. The CDR3 region has the DNA TGTGCCAGCAGCTTCGGAGCGGGAGGGCCCTACGAGCAGTACTTC. It yields the protein CASSFGAGGPYEQYF.

For the CDR3, the DNA is TGTGCCAGCAGCTTAGGACAGGTTGAAAAACTGTTTTTT. Protein: CASSLGQVEKLFF. This chain links TRBV7-8 with TRBJ1-4, with a possible D match to TRBD1 (6 bases). The V and J ends lost 1 base and 7 bases respectively, with 7 bases between them. Germline CDR1 is SGHVS and CDR2 is FQNEAQ. The CDR3 spans 13 residues.

This clone was counted a single time. The chain links TRBV11-2 to TRBJ2-7; unclear D gene. V shed 6 bases and J shed 3 bases, with 12 bases lying between them. The CDR3 is 13 residues long. Germline V gene data show CDR1 as SGHAT and CDR2 as FQNNGV. As DNA, the CDR3 is TGTGCCAGCAGTCCTAATGCGGACTACGAGCAGTACTTC. The encoded protein is CASSPNADYEQYF.

This clone has a count of ten or more. This rearrangement joins TRBV5-4 to TRBJ1-2; 12 bases agree with TRBD1. Per the germline V gene, CDR1 is SGHNT and CDR2 is YYREEE (reference sequence). There are 16 residues in the CDR3. J lost 7 bases, V lost 3 bases, and 10 bases had no gene match. The CDR3 nucleotides are TGTGCCAGCAGCTCCAACGGGGGACAGGGGGCTGGTGGCTACACCTTC. Translating it yields CASSSNGGQGAGGYTF.

This clone was picked up many times. V gene TRBV7-3 combines with J gene TRBJ2-6; D call uncertain. The CDR3 covers 13 residues. V lost 8 bases to trimming and J lost 0 bases, with 5 bases between them. CDR1 is SGHTA and CDR2 is FQGTGA in the germline V gene. The CDR3 coding sequence is TGTGCCAGCGGAAGCTCTGGGGCCAACGTCCTGACTTTC. Its protein is CASGSSGANVLTF.

This clone was counted a few times. The DNA of the CDR3 is TGTGCCAGCAGTTACTCGAGTACGCACGCGGGCAGGGTCGGCTACACCTTC. Protein product: CASSYSSTHAGRVGYTF. The chain has TRBV6-2 or TRBV6-3 and TRBJ1-2; possibly TRBD1 for D (5 bases). The V gene's germline CDR1 is MNHEY and CDR2 SVGEGT. There are 17 residues in the CDR3. Trimming pared 0 bases from V and 8 bases from J, leaving 22 bases between.

With regard to this clone: A junction end diverges from the germline sequence, so it may reflect a read error. V and J are TRBV7-7 and TRBJ2-5, with 8 bases that match TRBD2. Germline loops: CDR1 SSHAT, CDR2 FNYEAQ (reference sequence). The CDR3 length is 17 residues. The DNA of the CDR3 is TGTGCTAGCAGCTTAAACTTTGGTAGCGGGGTGCAAGAGACCCAGTACTTC. Amino acids: CASSLNFGSGVQETQYF.

The J gene is TRBJ1-6, the V gene TRBV6-5; D is undetermined. From germline, CDR1 is MNHEY and CDR2 SVGAGI. This CDR3 is built from 15 residues. The V end lost 2 bases, the J end lost 0 bases, and 5 bases lay between the germline ends. CDR3 sequence: CASSYQSSYNSPLHF. The CDR3 DNA follows: TGTGCCAGCAGTTACCAAAGCTCCTATAATTCACCCCTCCACTTT.

This clone showed up just a few times. This chain links TRBV12-3 or TRBV12-4 with TRBJ1-1; 7 nucleotides match TRBD1. CDR3 size: 16 residues. V was pared by 5 bases and J by 0 bases, with 9 bases of the junction left unmatched. Here the CDR3 DNA reads TGTGCCAGCAGTCCGGAAACAGGGGCTATGAACACTGAAGCTTTCTTT. Protein product: CASSPETGAMNTEAFF.

This chain joins TRBV28 and TRBJ2-7; 11 bases are a match to TRBD1. Per germline, CDR1 MDHEN and CDR2 SYDVKM. There are 16 residues in the CDR3. Germline trimming cut 6 bases from V and 6 bases from J; bases unmatched to any gene: 13. The CDR3 region has the DNA TGTGCCAGCAGGTCATACTTCGGGACAGGGGGTGTCGAGCAGTACTTC. Translated, it gives CASRSYFGTGGVEQYF.

The chain is built from TRBV6-1 and TRBJ1-2; 7 nucleotides line up with TRBD1. The V gene's germline CDR1 is MNHNS and CDR2 SASEGT. Trimming cost V 2 bases and J 6 bases; bases outside gene matches: 6. The CDR3 loop spans 14 amino acids. The CDR3 sequence is CASSETGVRHGYTF. CDR3 nucleotide sequence: TGTGCCAGCAGTGAAACAGGGGTTAGGCATGGCTACACCTTC.

The V and J genes are TRBV6-2 or TRBV6-3 and TRBJ1-5; a possible D gene is TRBD1 (5 bases). This CDR3 is 14 amino acids long. The V end lost 2 bases, the J end lost 5 bases, and 10 bases lay between the germline ends. The germline gives CDR1 MNHEY, CDR2 SVGEGT. CDR3 DNA sequence: TGTGCCAGCAGTTACCTCGGACAAGATCAGCCCCAGCATTTT. Its translation is CASSYLGQDQPQHF.

The chain links TRBV7-2 to TRBJ2-7, with D maybe TRBD1 (6 bases). The CDR3 spans 13 residues. CDR1 and CDR2 from the germline V gene are SGHTA and FQGNSA. Trimming removed 5 bases at V and 2 bases at J, with 10 bases between. The CDR3 DNA is TGTGCCAGCAGCATAGGGGGACCCTACGAGCAGTACTTC. Encoded protein: CASSIGGPYEQYF.

This clone was detected only a few times. V usage is TRBV19 and J usage is TRBJ1-1; 10 positions match TRBD1. CDR1 and CDR2 from the germline V gene are LNHDA and SQIVND (reference sequence). Trimming at V came to 5 bases and at J to 9 bases, leaving 9 bases not matched to a gene. The CDR3 has 14 amino acids. This chain's CDR3 is CASSEGQGSEQAFF. The CDR3 nucleotides read TGTGCCAGTAGTGAGGGACAGGGGAGTGAACAAGCTTTCTTT.

Remarks on this clone: Mismatch with germline at one junction end may stem from a read error. The chain joins TRBV5-1 to TRBJ2-5, with TRBD2 matching 9 bases. CDR1 and CDR2 from the germline V gene are SGHRS and YFSETQ. This CDR3 spans 14 amino acids. CDR3 amino acids: CTSSALAGDETQYF. CDR3 nucleotide sequence: TGCACCAGCAGCGCACTAGCGGGTGATGAGACCCAGTACTTC.

For this clone: Just one base apart from a much larger clone, this may be a read error. The chain has TRBV5-4 and TRBJ2-2; perhaps TRBD1 as D (6 bases). This CDR3 is 14 amino acids long. CDR1 and CDR2 from the germline V gene are SGHNT and YYREEE (reference sequence). The CDR3 nucleotides read TGTGCCAGCAGCCGCCCAGGGGCCCCCGGGGAGCTGTCTTTT. Encoded protein: CASSRPGAPGELSF.

This chain uses TRBV29-1 with TRBJ2-7; D is undetermined. Germline values: CDR1 SQVTM, CDR2 ANQGSEA. The CDR3 consists of 12 residues. Trimming stripped 2 bases from V and 2 bases from J, with 7 bases between. CDR3 sequence reads: CSVEFRPYEQYF. The CDR3 nucleotides read TGCAGCGTTGAATTCCGGCCCTACGAGCAGTACTTC.

This clone appeared a few times. V and J are TRBV6-1 and TRBJ2-2; D assignment may be TRBD1 or TRBD2 (6 bases each). The CDR3 has 16 residues. Germline V gene lookup returns CDR1 MNHNS and CDR2 SASEGT. V lost 6 bases to trimming and J lost 4 bases, with 18 bases between them. The CDR3 region has the DNA TGTGCCAGCAGCGCCTTTGGGGGGCGTACCACCGGGGAGCTGTTTTTT. Protein: CASSAFGGRTTGELFF.

The chain combines TRBV28 with TRBJ2-7; D not resolved. Germline V CDR1 and CDR2: MDHEN, SYDVKM. V gave up 6 bases and J gave up 3 bases, with 18 bases separating them. The CDR3 length is 15 residues. The CDR3 DNA reads as TGTGCCAGCAGCCCCGGCATCTCCACCCACTACGAGCAGTACTTC. Translated, it gives CASSPGISTHYEQYF.

Worth noting for this clone: This clone may be a read error of a much larger clone one base away. V gene TRBV5-1 combines with J gene TRBJ2-2; no clear D gene. CDR3 size: 12 residues. The germline gives CDR1 SGHRS, CDR2 YFSETQ. The V and J ends lost 2 bases and 7 bases respectively, with 6 bases between them. Here the CDR3 DNA reads TGCGCCAGCAGCTTTGTCCTCGGGGAGCTGTTTTTT. This codes for CASSFVLGELFF.

This clone came up many times. The sample contains more than one DNA sequence encoding this CDR3. The rearrangement uses TRBV9 and TRBJ1-3; TRBD1 agrees at 7 bases. This CDR3 is 15 amino acids long. Germline loops: CDR1 SGDLS, CDR2 YYNGEE. V gave up 4 bases and J gave up 4 bases; unmatched junction bases: 8. The CDR3 DNA reads as TGTGCCAGCAGCCTTACAGGGGCATTCGGAAACACCATATATTTT. It codes for CASSLTGAFGNTIYF.

The rearrangement joins TRBV11-2 to TRBJ2-1; D is possibly TRBD1 or TRBD2 (5 bases each). CDR1 and CDR2 (germline): SGHAT, FQNNGV. The CDR3 has 17 residues. The V end was cut by 5 bases, the J end by 8 bases, with 25 bases between. The DNA of the CDR3 is TGTGCCAGCAGCCGGATGCTTCCAGGGATGGGGGACCATGAGCAGTTCTTC. It encodes CASSRMLPGMGDHEQFF.

This clone is medium-sized in the sample. The V and J genes are TRBV6-1 and TRBJ2-5; D possibly corresponds to TRBD2 (6 bases). The CDR3 totals 14 residues. With 2 bases removed from V and 9 bases from J, the gap between germline ends came to 16 bases. CDR1 is MNHNS, CDR2 SASEGT, per germline. CDR3 in amino acids: CASSETEGPRSQYF. CDR3 in DNA: TGTGCCAGCAGTGAAACGGAGGGACCGAGGTCCCAGTACTTC.

Only a few counts were recorded for this clone. V and J are TRBV6-5 and TRBJ2-1; 14 bases agree with TRBD2. This CDR3 contains 17 residues. Germline V gene data show CDR1 as MNHEY and CDR2 as SVGAGI. Trimming removed 5 bases from V and 7 bases from J; junction bases left unmatched: 10. The CDR3 loop reads CASSRPTSGRVRNEQFF. CDR3 coding DNA: TGTGCCAGCAGTAGACCGACTAGCGGGAGGGTTAGAAATGAGCAGTTCTTC.